The 4 T cell receptor beta chains below come from one sample, sequenced in a study of beta chain features in type 1 diabetes. Their antigens remain unidentified. The entirety of the isolated RNA underwent reverse transcription, so expressed TCRB transcripts were sequenced. Here immunoSEQ multiplex PCR was the method, and the copy in TCRdb shows in-frame clones only, minus some. The table includes 550,000 to 850,000 clones, 13% detected once. Study-wide points: Moderately but significantly shorter TCRB CDR3s were found in Type 1 diabetes patients in all four CD4+ subsets.

Sequenced: naive CD4+ T cells from blood. Receptors originate from a man aged 18 to 29 with type 1 diabetes.

In DNA form, the CDR3 reads TGTGCCTGGAGTCCCGATTCGGTCTACGAGCAGTACTTC. Translation: CAWSPDSVYEQYF. The chain carries TRBV30 and TRBJ2-7, with D uncertain. The CDR3 extends over 13 amino acids. Germline CDR1 and CDR2: GTSNPN and SVGIG (reference sequence). V was trimmed by 2 bases and J by 3 bases, leaving 11 bases between them.

The chain uses TRBV5-1 and TRBJ2-1; TRBD2 aligns across 8 bases. Trimming removed 0 bases from V and 5 bases from J; junction bases left unmatched: 4. This CDR3 has 15 amino acids. Germline values: CDR1 SGHRS, CDR2 YFSETQ. CDR3 in amino acids: CASSLVAGGDNEQFF. Written as DNA, the CDR3 is TGCGCCAGCAGCTTGGTGGCGGGAGGCGACAATGAGCAGTTCTTC.

The gene calls are TRBV6-5 and TRBJ2-7; 10 nucleotides agree with TRBD1. Losses at the gene ends were 6 bases for V and 1 base for J; bases not matched to a gene: 3. The CDR3 has 14 amino acids. CDR1 MNHEY and CDR2 SVGAGI come from the germline V gene. The CDR3 is CASSPGQGSYEQYF. In DNA, the CDR3 is TGTGCCAGCAGCCCGGGACAGGGGTCCTACGAGCAGTACTTC.

This clone is a singleton in its sample. The chain recombines TRBV5-1 with TRBJ2-7; D possibly corresponds to TRBD1 (5 bases). The CDR3 consists of 12 residues. Looked up from germline, CDR1 is SGHRS and CDR2 is YFSETQ. Trimming took off 4 bases at V and 5 bases at J, with 10 bases between the two ends. The CDR3 reads CASSAQGHEQYF. The CDR3 DNA sequence: TGCGCCAGCAGCGCCCAGGGCCACGAGCAGTACTTC.